One T cell receptor beta chain is described in this entry. The antigen is not known. The data were produced by immunoSEQ multiplex PCR, yet TCRdb's version contains in-frame clones alone and is incomplete. This table holds about 120,000 clones, about 90% found once. This sample is part of a study of T cell responses to AZD1222 COVID-19 vaccine. V lost 0 bases to trimming and J lost 7 bases; unmatched junction nucleotides: 2. The length of the CDR3 is 15 residues. Germline CDR1 MNHEY, CDR2 SVGEGT. Study-wide results and limits: Donors were mostly white British, more females; clonal diversity possibly underestimated. Repertoires were obtained only post-peak T cell response. Mapped onto spike, vaccine-associated CD4 TCRs spanned it and were dominant at 160-218 and 743-854.

The chain links TRBV6-2 or TRBV6-3 to TRBJ2-1; 11 bases line up with TRBD2. The TCR comes from an adult in good health. Sample: peripheral blood, taken on day 0 of AZD1222 vaccination. In DNA, the CDR3 is TGTGCCAGCAGTTACTCACTAGCGGGAGTGAATGAGCAGTTCTTC. Protein: CASSYSLAGVNEQFF.